This TCR beta chain was profiled in a study of a mutant IDH1 vaccine in newly diagnosed glioma. This clone was observed a few times. The target antigen is unknown. Time point defined: week 11, during vaccination. Doses comprised 300 ug of mutant IDH1 20-mer peptide each, plus topical imiquimod. The CDR3 extends over 15 amino acids. V lost 2 bases, J lost 3 bases, and 4 bases stayed unmatched. Germline CDR1 is SGHNT and CDR2 is YYREEE (reference sequence). TCRdb keeps only in-frame clones here, not all; method: immunoSEQ multiplex PCR. The table records 23,000 or so clones, around 80% of them present only once.

The sequencing here drew on PBMCs, taken from a glioma patient whose treatment included an IDH1 peptide vaccine. The receptor comes from a man in his forties or fifties with glioma. The V gene is TRBV5-4, the J gene TRBJ1-3; 8 bases match TRBD1. CDR3 sequence: CASSLQGVGGNTIYF. CDR3 nucleotides: TGTGCCAGCAGCTTACAGGGGGTTGGTGGAAACACCATATATTTT.